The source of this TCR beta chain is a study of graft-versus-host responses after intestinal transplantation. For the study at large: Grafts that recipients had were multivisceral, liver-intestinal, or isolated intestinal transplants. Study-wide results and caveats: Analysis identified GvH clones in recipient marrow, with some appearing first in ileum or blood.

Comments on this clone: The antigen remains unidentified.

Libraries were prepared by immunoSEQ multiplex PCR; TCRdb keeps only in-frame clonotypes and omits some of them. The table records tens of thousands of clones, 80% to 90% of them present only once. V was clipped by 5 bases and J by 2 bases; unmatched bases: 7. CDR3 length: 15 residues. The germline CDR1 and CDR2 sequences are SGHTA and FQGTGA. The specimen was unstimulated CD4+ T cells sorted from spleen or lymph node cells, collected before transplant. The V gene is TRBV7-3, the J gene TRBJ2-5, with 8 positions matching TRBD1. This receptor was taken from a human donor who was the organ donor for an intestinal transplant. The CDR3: CASSRGTGPQETQYF. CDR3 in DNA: TGTGCCAGCAGCCGCGGGACAGGCCCTCAAGAGACCCAGTACTTC.